Presented here are 4 T cell receptor beta chains from one specimen sequenced in a study of T-cell memory formation after mild COVID-19. TCRdb analysed the 5' RACE reads with MiXCR anew, one entry per CDR3 protein. This table holds 450,000 to 700,000 distinct CDR3 sequences, under 20% found once. The sample was PBMCs or a T cell subset sorted from them (not recorded which). These receptors came from an adult woman who had mild COVID-19 (a few samples of this study predate the infection). Cell type and time point are not known.

This clonotype was seen more than once but under ten times. The chain links TRBV18 to TRBJ2-3, with a possible D match to TRBD2 (6 bases). This CDR3 spans 16 amino acids. Germline V lookup: CDR1 KGHSH, CDR2 LQKENI. V lost 4 bases and J 0 bases, leaving 14 bases between the germline ends. CDR3 sequence (DNA): TGTGCCAGCTCACAAGCGCGGGACGCAAGCACAGATACGCAGTATTTT. It translates to CASSQARDASTDTQYF. The full variable domain, in which reference TRBV18 and TRBJ2-3 provide the parts outside the CDR3, is NAGVMQNPRHLVRRRGQEARLRCSPMKGHSHVYWYRQLPEEGLKFMVYLQKENIIDESGMPKERFSAEFPKEGPSILRIQQVVRGDSAAYFCASSQARDASTDTQYFGPGTRLTVL.

The sample holds a few counts of this clonotype. The junction shows a germline mismatch at one end, possibly a read error. V and J are TRBV29-1 and TRBJ2-5, with 8 bases lining up with TRBD2. The CDR3 has 13 residues. The germline gives CDR1 SQVTM, CDR2 ANQGSEA. CDR3 sequence: CSVEAGAAETQYF. The CDR3 DNA reads TGCAGCGTCGAAGCGGGAGCGGCAGAGACCCAGTACTTC.

V usage is TRBV12-3 or TRBV12-4 and J usage is TRBJ1-1; 8 nucleotides line up with TRBD1. V gave up 6 bases and J gave up 5 bases; unmatched junction bases: 8. This CDR3 is 14 amino acids long. The CDR3 DNA reads as TGTGCCAGCAGGCCAGGGGGCGCGGGGACTGAAGCTTTCTTT. It yields the protein CASRPGGAGTEAFF.

This clonotype appeared a few times. This rearrangement joins TRBV5-5 to TRBJ2-5; 7 bases fit TRBD2. Germline V gene lookup returns CDR1 SGHKS and CDR2 YYEKEE (reference sequence). The CDR3 is made up of 16 amino acids. V was clipped by 10 bases and J by 4 bases; unmatched bases: 19. The CDR3 DNA reads TGTGCCTGCATCCGCGGTGAGGGAGGGAGCGGAGAGACCCAGTACTTC. It codes for CACIRGEGGSGETQYF. Variable domain in full (rest from reference TRBV5-5 and TRBJ2-5): DAGVTQSPTHLIKTRGQQVTLRCSPISGHKSVSWYQQVLGQGPQFIFQYYEKEERGRGNFPDRFSARQFPNYSSELNVNALLLGDSALYLCACIRGEGGSGETQYFGPGTRLLVL.